These 21 T cell receptor beta chains were all obtained from the same sample, sequenced in a study of human T cells and chemical hapten exposure. Regarding time point: patch test 3, about 24 weeks after DPC sensitization. The sample's treatment: therapeutic diphenylcyclopropenone sensitization with weekly scalp DPC. From the RACE reads, TCRdb called clonotypes with MiXCR, one entry per CDR3 protein. The table has about 82,000 distinct CDR3 sequences, about an eighth seen once. The sample here was whole blood, taken in connection with sensitization to the hapten diphenylcyclopropenone (DPC). The source is a woman aged 50 to 65 with alopecia areata. Some clones in this sample may be carry-over from other donors' samples.

This sequence joins TRBV20-1 and TRBJ1-6; TRBD1 agrees at 8 bases. The CDR3 sequence is 14 residues long. CDR1 and CDR2 from the germline V gene are DFQATT and SNEGSKA (reference sequence). Trimming removed 4 bases from V and 9 bases from J; junction bases left unmatched: 8. The chain's CDR3 is CSATTGDWVSPLHF. CDR3 sequence (DNA): TGCAGTGCTACGACAGGGGACTGGGTTTCACCCCTCCACTTT.

J is TRBJ2-7 and V is TRBV5-1; the match to TRBD2 covers 10 bases. CDR3 length: 15 amino acids. V lost 3 bases to trimming and J lost 6 bases; unmatched junction nucleotides: 9. Per germline, CDR1 SGHRS and CDR2 YFSETQ. The CDR3 region is CASSSLAGVRFEQYF. In DNA, the CDR3 is TGCGCCAGCAGCTCGCTAGCGGGAGTTAGATTCGAGCAGTACTTC.

The chain employs TRBV29-1 and TRBJ2-5; tentative D call: TRBD1 (6 bases). Germline-derived CDR1 and CDR2 are SQVTM and ANQGSEA. The length of the CDR3 is 15 residues. The V and J ends lost 3 bases and 1 base respectively, with 15 bases between them. CDR3 sequence reads: CSVEITGTLQETQYF. CDR3 DNA: TGCAGCGTTGAGATCACAGGGACGCTCCAAGAGACCCAGTACTTC.

This clonotype was seen a few times. The chain is built from TRBV5-1 and TRBJ2-5; the D gene could be TRBD1 or TRBD2 (5 bases each). The CDR3 sequence is 15 residues long. V was cut by 0 bases and J by 4 bases, with 13 bases left in between. CDR1 SGHRS and CDR2 YFSETQ come from the germline V gene. CDR3 in amino acids: CASSLAGAEAETQYF. CDR3 coding DNA: TGCGCCAGCAGCTTGGCCGGGGCAGAGGCAGAGACCCAGTACTTC.

This clonotype was picked up many times. The chain recombines TRBV5-1 with TRBJ2-1; D unresolved. V was clipped by 0 bases and J by 7 bases, with 2 bases between them. The CDR3 extends over 11 amino acids. Germline lookup yields CDR1 SGHRS and CDR2 YFSETQ. DNA of the CDR3: TGCGCCAGCAGCTTGGGGAATGAGCAGTTCTTC. It yields the protein CASSLGNEQFF.

This clonotype has a handful of counts. The J gene is TRBJ2-7, the V gene TRBV5-1; 16 bases are a match to TRBD2. Germline V lookup: CDR1 SGHRS, CDR2 YFSETQ. There are 18 residues in the CDR3. V dropped 0 bases and J dropped 7; count of bases not matched to a gene: 10. CDR3 region: CASSLVKGLAGGPEEQYF. The CDR3 DNA follows: TGCGCCAGCAGCTTGGTCAAGGGACTAGCGGGAGGGCCCGAAGAGCAGTACTTC.

The sample holds a few counts of this clonotype. The chain recombines TRBV10-1 with TRBJ2-3, with 10 bases identical to TRBD2. This CDR3 contains 16 residues. Germline trimming cut 4 bases from V and 1 base from J; bases unmatched to any gene: 5. Germline values: CDR1 WNHNN, CDR2 SYGVQD (reference sequence). This CDR3 reads CASSVTSGMGTDTQYF. The CDR3 DNA reads TGCGCCAGCAGTGTAACTAGCGGGATGGGCACAGATACGCAGTATTTT.

This clonotype was observed at least ten times. The CDR3 spells CASSQAPHLITEAFF. The CDR3, as DNA: TGTGCCAGCAGCCAAGCGCCCCATTTGATCACTGAAGCTTTCTTT. This chain connects TRBV14 to TRBJ1-1; D unresolved. CDR1 is SGHDN, CDR2 FVKESK, per germline. Trimming removed 1 base from V and 4 bases from J, with 13 bases in between. The CDR3 totals 15 residues.

This clonotype was counted many times. The rearrangement joins TRBV18 to TRBJ1-1; maybe TRBD1 (5 bases). CDR3 size: 16 residues. From germline, CDR1 is KGHSH and CDR2 LQKENI. The V end lost 5 bases, the J end lost 0 bases, and 16 bases lay between the germline ends. As DNA, the CDR3 is TGTGCCAGCTCAGTCAGCCGGGCGGACATGAACACTGAAGCTTTCTTT. Amino acid sequence: CASSVSRADMNTEAFF.

This clonotype was picked up many times. CDR3 DNA: TGCGCCAGCAGAGGGGTTGAGAATTCACCCCTCCACTTT. Its protein product is CASRGVENSPLHF. The gene calls are TRBV5-1 and TRBJ1-6; D may be TRBD1 (5 bases). Trimming stripped 5 bases from V and 7 bases from J, with 10 bases between. From germline, CDR1 is SGHRS and CDR2 YFSETQ. The CDR3 loop spans 13 amino acids.

This clonotype occurred a few times. The rearrangement joins TRBV2 to TRBJ1-2, with D unclear. The germline V gene has CDR1 SNHLY and CDR2 FYNNEI. This CDR3 is built from 14 residues. V was trimmed by 3 bases and J by 8 bases, leaving 16 bases between them. Here the CDR3 DNA reads TGTGCCAGCAGTGAGGAGAGCCGGCTTCGGGGCTACACCTTC. This codes for CASSEESRLRGYTF.

The chain joins TRBV3-1 to TRBJ2-1; 10 nucleotides align to TRBD2. Germline V CDR1 and CDR2: LGHDT, YNNKEL (reference sequence). V lost 2 bases, J lost 7 bases, and 5 bases stayed unmatched. The CDR3 is 15 amino acids. The CDR3: CASSQSSSGSNEQFF. DNA for the CDR3: TGTGCCAGCAGCCAATCGTCTAGCGGGAGTAATGAGCAGTTCTTC.

This rearrangement joins TRBV10-3 to TRBJ1-1; D not certain. The ends were cut back, 8 bases at V and 3 bases at J, with 13 bases in the middle. The CDR3 totals 13 residues. The germline V gene has CDR1 ENHRY and CDR2 SYGVKD. As DNA, the CDR3 is TGTGCCATCTCTCCTACCGGGGACACTGAAGCTTTCTTT. Its protein is CAISPTGDTEAFF.

This clonotype was detected only a few times. V and J are TRBV7-8 and TRBJ1-5; TRBD1 agrees at 7 bases. This CDR3 region has 15 residues. Germline V gene lookup returns CDR1 SGHVS and CDR2 FQNEAQ. V lost 3 bases to trimming and J lost 6 bases; unmatched junction nucleotides: 8. DNA for the CDR3: TGTGCCAGCAGCTTGGCCCAGGGGGGGGGTCAGCCCCAGCATTTT. Protein product: CASSLAQGGGQPQHF.

The chain carries TRBV7-2 and TRBJ2-3; 9 nucleotides line up with TRBD2. Germline V lookup: CDR1 SGHTA, CDR2 FQGNSA. This CDR3 has 17 amino acids. J lost 6 bases, V lost 4 bases, and 14 bases had no gene match. Written as DNA, the CDR3 is TGTGCCAGCAGCTACCAACTCGCGGCGGGAGGGCGTGATACGCAGTATTTT. It yields the protein CASSYQLAAGGRDTQYF. Supplemented by reference TRBV7-2 and TRBJ2-3, the full variable domain reads GAGVSQSPSNKVTEKGKDVELRCDPISGHTALYWYRQSLGQGLEFLIYFQGNSAPDKSGLPSDRFSAERTGGSVSTLTIQRTQQEDSAVYLCASSYQLAAGGRDTQYFGPGTRLTVL.

The chain is built from TRBV7-2 and TRBJ2-1; tentative D call: TRBD2 (5 bases). Germline CDR1 reads SGHTA; CDR2 reads FQGNSA. V was shortened by 1 base and J by 2 bases, with 9 bases between the two germline ends. The CDR3 runs 15 residues. In nucleotides, the CDR3 is TGTGCCAGCAGCTTAGATCCCGGGACCTACAATGAGCAGTTCTTC. Protein sequence: CASSLDPGTYNEQFF.

This clonotype was detected a few times. The chain combines TRBV11-2 with TRBJ2-7; no firm D call. The CDR3 runs to 14 residues. V gave up 5 bases and J gave up 3 bases, with 14 bases separating them. CDR1 and CDR2 (germline): SGHAT, FQNNGV. This CDR3 is CASSPSRHVYEQYF. In nucleotides, the CDR3 is TGTGCCAGCAGCCCCTCAAGGCACGTCTACGAGCAGTACTTC.

The rearrangement links TRBV20-1 to TRBJ1-1; tentatively, D is TRBD1 (5 bases). Germline loops: CDR1 DFQATT, CDR2 SNEGSKA (reference sequence). This CDR3 has 13 residues. V shed 4 bases and J shed 1 base, with 10 bases lying between them. The CDR3, as DNA: TGCAGTGCTATACCCCAGGGGAACACTGAAGCTTTCTTT. Translation: CSAIPQGNTEAFF.

In its sample, this clonotype was seen a few times. The chain employs TRBV18 and TRBJ2-7; 9 positions match TRBD2. The germline V gene encodes CDR1 KGHSH and CDR2 LQKENI. This CDR3 spans 15 amino acids. J was trimmed by 4 bases and V by 0 bases; bases with no gene match: 4. CDR3 nucleotides: TGTGCCAGCTCACCACCCAGCGGGAGGTATTACGAGCAGTACTTC. Translation gives CASSPPSGRYYEQYF.

This clonotype was observed a handful of times. V gene TRBV21-1 combines with J gene TRBJ1-6; the D segment call TRBD1 is taken from the table without a DNA check. TRBV21-1 is a known pseudogene. CDR3 length equals 15 residues. CDR3 sequence (DNA): TGTGCCAGCAGCAAACATCCAGGGGCCAATTCACCCCTCCACTTT. This translates into CASSKHPGANSPLHF.

This clonotype came up many times. J is TRBJ2-3 and V is TRBV7-3, with TRBD2 matching 10 bases. This CDR3 spans 15 amino acids. Germline V lookup: CDR1 SGHTA, CDR2 FQGTGA. With 3 bases clipped from V and 2 bases from J, the junction kept 2 bases outside the gene matches. CDR3 region: CASSLSGRATDTQYF. CDR3 in DNA: TGTGCCAGCAGCTTGAGCGGGAGGGCCACAGATACGCAGTATTTT.